A selection of T cell receptor beta chains follows, all from one sample in a study of blood T cell repertoires in COVID-19. Only in-frame clones appear in the TCRdb table, and some are missing; sequencing was by immunoSEQ multiplex PCR. The data show 50,000 to 60,000 clones, approximately 90% seen once. Sequenced sample: peripheral blood. Receptor source: an elderly woman with acute or convalescent COVID-19. Both conserved end residues are part of each CDR3. Only part of the rows carry a size: once, few, many, or a class if the clone is expanded.

TRBV5-6	NA	TRBJ1-2	15	CASSLGVSSNYGYTF
TRBV18	NA	TRBJ1-1	15	CASSPKKTLNTEAFF
TRBV5-4	NA	TRBJ2-3	18	CASSPRGVAGGTTDTQYF
TRBV6-1	NA	TRBJ2-7	15	CASSESPGQIWEQYF
TRBV7-9	NA	TRBJ1-1	15	CASSLVGLMNTEAFF
TRBV19	NA	TRBJ1-2	15	CASSPTGGVRYGYTF
TRBV7-2	few	TRBJ2-3	17	CASSLGLAGVWTDTQYF
TRBV21-1	once	TRBJ1-5	18	CASGRIPGQVDSNQPQHF
TRBV27	NA	TRBJ1-4	15	CASSPGQLANEKLFF
TRBV5-1	once	TRBJ2-1	16	CASSFWRAPWDNEQFF
TRBV19	NA	TRBJ2-1	13	CASSGPALDEQFF
TRBV19	NA	TRBJ1-3	15	CASSIRGSSGNTIYF
TRBV4-2	once	TRBJ1-1	16	CASSSYPGQGATEAFF
TRBV27	once	TRBJ2-7	11	CASRDRVEQYF
TRBV19	NA	TRBJ2-1	17	CASSIGPQGFYYNEQFF
TRBV5-6	NA	TRBJ1-1	13	CASSLDRETEAFF
TRBV24-1	NA	TRBJ2-3	17	CATSDPFGTGKADTQYF
TRBV5-1	NA	TRBJ1-2	17	CASSLRGQMTISGGYTF
TRBV4-3	NA	TRBJ1-1	17	CASSQDLGTGENTEAFF
TRBV20-1	NA	TRBJ2-7	11	CSARAGFEQYF
TRBV6-5	NA	TRBJ2-5	14	CASRRQGPGETQYF
TRBV10-2	NA	TRBJ2-7	15	CASSDHATGGDEQYF
TRBV5-8	NA	TRBJ2-1	16	CASSYPGLANYNEQFF
TRBV4-3	NA	TRBJ1-1	17	CASSQERERYGNTEAFF
TRBV9	once	TRBJ2-1	18	CASSPGTSGRRTFNEQFF
TRBV7-2	NA	TRBJ1-2	13	CASSPKTDYGYTF
TRBV30	NA	TRBJ1-5	17	CAWSPGTDFYSNQPQHF
TRBV6-5	NA	TRBJ2-7	16	CASSYDLPQGQGEQYF
TRBV7-2	NA	TRBJ2-7	16	CASSLGSGVKIYEQYF
TRBV2	NA	TRBJ2-7	12	CASSSGVYEQYF
TRBV4-3	NA	TRBJ2-3	19	CASSQELHRDRGSPDTQYF
TRBV6-5	once	TRBJ1-4	13	CASSRTVNEKLFF
TRBV6-1	NA	TRBJ1-4	18	CASSVNRDRAQSSEKLFF
TRBV5-6	NA	TRBJ1-2	11	CASSWEHGYTF
TRBV5-1	NA	TRBJ1-1	14	CASSLAQVNTEAFF
TRBV7-9	NA	TRBJ1-1	14	CASSSGGLDTEAFF
TRBV3-1/TRBV3-2	NA	TRBJ2-5	14	CASSQDRGRETQYF
TRBV24-1	NA	TRBJ2-1	14	CATSEQGDHNEQFF
TRBV2	NA	TRBJ2-7	15	CASTRGTSGAYEQYF
TRBV27	NA	TRBJ2-2	17	CASSITGTSVTGGELFF
TRBV7-8	NA	TRBJ1-5	15	CASSLAVAGNQPQHF
TRBV4-1	NA	TRBJ1-2	14	CASSQETGDYGYTF
TRBV27	NA	TRBJ1-6	17	CASSPWTGGVRNSPLHF
TRBV3-1/TRBV3-2	NA	TRBJ2-1	13	CASSQAFVGEQFF
TRBV19	NA	TRBJ2-3	14	CASSASVGTDTQYF
TRBV7-2	NA	TRBJ1-2	14	CASSSNPGNYGYTF
TRBV4-2	NA	TRBJ1-4	14	CASSQRGLNEKLFF
TRBV19	NA	TRBJ2-2	14	CASSPRQGTGELFF
TRBV27	NA	TRBJ2-3	14	CASWDRANTDTQYF
TRBV9	NA	TRBJ2-7	14	CASSVQAGDYEQYF
TRBV7-8	NA	TRBJ1-1	17	CASSLYILNSVSSEAFF
TRBV27	NA	TRBJ1-1	14	CASSLPGLNTEAFF
TRBV5-1	NA	TRBJ1-6	15	CASSLEGGSGSPLHF
TRBV13	NA	TRBJ2-7	14	CASSVRGFSYEQYF
TRBV7-9	NA	TRBJ2-5	14	CASSPSGSRKTQYF